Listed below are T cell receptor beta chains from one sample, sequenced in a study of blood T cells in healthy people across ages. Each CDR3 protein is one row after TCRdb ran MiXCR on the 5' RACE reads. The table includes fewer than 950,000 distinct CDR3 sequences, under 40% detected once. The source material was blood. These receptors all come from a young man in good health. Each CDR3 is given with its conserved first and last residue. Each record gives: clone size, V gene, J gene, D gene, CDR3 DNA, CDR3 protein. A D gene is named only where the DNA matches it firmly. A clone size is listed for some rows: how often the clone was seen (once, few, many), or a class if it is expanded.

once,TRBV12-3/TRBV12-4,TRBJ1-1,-,TGTGCCAGCAGTTTAGGTCCATCTGAAGCTTTCTTT,CASSLGPSEAFF
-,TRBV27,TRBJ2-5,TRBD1,TGTGCCAGGGACAGGGGAAGGCAAGAGACCCAGTACTTC,CARDRGRQETQYF
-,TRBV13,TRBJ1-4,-,TGTGCCAGCAGCTTAAGCAAGACGGTGGCAACTAATGAAAAACTGTTTTTT,CASSLSKTVATNEKLFF
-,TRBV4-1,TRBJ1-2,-,TGCGCCAGCAGCTCTCCCGGGACGGTGCTCAACTATGGCTACACCTTC,CASSSPGTVLNYGYTF
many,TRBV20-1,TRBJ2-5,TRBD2,TGCAGTGCTTATCCCCCTAGCGGGGGAATTGAGACCCAGTACTTC,CSAYPPSGGIETQYF
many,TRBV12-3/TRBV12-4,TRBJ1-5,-,TGTGCCAGCAGCTACAGGGATAGCAATCAGCCCCAGCATTTT,CASSYRDSNQPQHF
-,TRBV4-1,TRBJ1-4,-,TGCACCAGCAGCCAAGATCCCAGGGCGAATGAAAAACTGTTTTTT,CTSSQDPRANEKLFF
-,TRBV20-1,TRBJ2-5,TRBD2,TGCAGTGCCGGCGGGGGTGTACAAGAGACCCAGTACTTC,CSAGGGVQETQYF
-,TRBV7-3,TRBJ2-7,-,TGTGCCAGCAGCTTAGAAGGGGGGCGCGGGTACGAGCAGTACTTC,CASSLEGGRGYEQYF
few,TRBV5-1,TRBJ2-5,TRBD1,TGCGCCAGCAGCCTCCGGGACAGGGGGTACGAGACCCAGTACTTC,CASSLRDRGYETQYF
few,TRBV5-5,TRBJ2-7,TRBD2,TGTGCCAGCAGCTCCGGGACTAGCGAAGCCTACGAGCAGTACTTC,CASSSGTSEAYEQYF
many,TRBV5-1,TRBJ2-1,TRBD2,TGCGCCAGCAGCCGTAGCGGGGGGGCCTACAATGAGCAGTTCTTC,CASSRSGGAYNEQFF
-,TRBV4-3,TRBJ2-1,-,TGCGCCGGCAGCCAACAACGAGGTTACAATGAGCAGTTCTTC,CAGSQQRGYNEQFF
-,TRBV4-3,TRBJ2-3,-,TGCGCCAGCAGCCTTTTATCAAGAGGCCGCACAGATACGCAGTATTTT,CASSLLSRGRTDTQYF
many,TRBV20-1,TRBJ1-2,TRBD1,TGCAGTGCCAAATCCCGGGACAGGGTTGGTGGCTACACCTTC,CSAKSRDRVGGYTF
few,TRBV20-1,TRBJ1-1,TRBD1,TGCAGTGCTCAGTTAAACAGGGGGGACACTGAAGCTTTCTTT,CSAQLNRGDTEAFF
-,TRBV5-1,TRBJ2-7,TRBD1,TGCGCCAGCAGCGAGGCAGGGGGCCTATACGAGCAGTACTTC,CASSEAGGLYEQYF
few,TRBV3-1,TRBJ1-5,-,TGTGCCAGCAGCCAAGGTGCACCGTCTACCAATCAGCCCCAGCATTTT,CASSQGAPSTNQPQHF
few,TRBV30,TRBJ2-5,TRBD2,TGTGCCTGGAGTCACGGTTTGGGGGGGGAGACCCAGTACTTC,CAWSHGLGGETQYF
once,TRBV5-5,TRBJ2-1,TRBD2,TGTGCCAGCAGCTTACCACGGGGGGGCAGGGACAATGAGCAGTTCTTC,CASSLPRGGRDNEQFF
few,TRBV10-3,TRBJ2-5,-,TGTGCCATCAGTGACTCTAATTTAGGACGGGCGTTCCAAGAGACCCAGTACTTC,CAISDSNLGRAFQETQYF
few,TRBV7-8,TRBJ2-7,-,TGTGCCAGCAGCTCAAACGCGGGGGCCTCCTACGAGCAGTACTTC,CASSSNAGASYEQYF
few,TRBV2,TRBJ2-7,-,TGTGCCAGCAGTGGAAGGGACGTCTACAATGAGCAGTACTTC,CASSGRDVYNEQYF
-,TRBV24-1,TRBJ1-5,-,TGTGCCACCAGTGATTTGACAGGTAATCAGCCCCAGCATTTT,CATSDLTGNQPQHF
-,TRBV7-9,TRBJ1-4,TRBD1,TGTGCCTGCAGCCCCACGGGACAGGGAACTTCAACTAATGAAAAACTGTTTTTT,CACSPTGQGTSTNEKLFF
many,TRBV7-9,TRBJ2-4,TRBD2,TGTGCCAGCAGCGGTACTAGCGGGGTTGCCAAAAACATTCAGTACTTC,CASSGTSGVAKNIQYF
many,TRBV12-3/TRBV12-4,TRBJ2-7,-,TGTGCCAGCAGTCCCGTCGGCAGGAGACCTACCTACGAGCAGTACTTC,CASSPVGRRPTYEQYF
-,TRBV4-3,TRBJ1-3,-,TGCGCCAGCAGCCTCTACGCGGGTGGTGGAAACACCATATATTTT,CASSLYAGGGNTIYF
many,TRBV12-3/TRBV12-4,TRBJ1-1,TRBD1,TGTGCCAGCAGTCCCGGACAGGGAGGCATCACTGAAGCTTTCTTT,CASSPGQGGITEAFF
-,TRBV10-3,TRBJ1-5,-,TGTGCCATCAACCGGGACACCTATCAGCCCCAGCATTTT,CAINRDTYQPQHF
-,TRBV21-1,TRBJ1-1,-,TGTGCCAGCAGCAAAGTCGGAAGGAACACTGAAGCTTTCTTT,CASSKVGRNTEAFF
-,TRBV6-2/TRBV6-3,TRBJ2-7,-,TGTGCCAGCAGTTACAGGATTAGCGGAGGAGGAGCTCCCTTAACCTACGAGCAGTACTTC,CASSYRISGGGAPLTYEQYF
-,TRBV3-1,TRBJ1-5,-,TGTGCCGGCAGCCAAGATCGGTCCGGGCAAGCCCAGCATTTT,CAGSQDRSGQAQHF
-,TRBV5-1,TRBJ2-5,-,TGCGCCAGCAGCTTGTCTGGGGGGTCCGGGGAGACCCAGTACTTC,CASSLSGGSGETQYF
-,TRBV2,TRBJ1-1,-,TGTGCCAGCAGTGAAGTCCACACTGAAGCTTTCTTT,CASSEVHTEAFF
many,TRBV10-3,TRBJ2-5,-,TGTGCCACTCAAGGGCCGGGCGGTGGGCAAGAGACCCAGTACTTC,CATQGPGGGQETQYF
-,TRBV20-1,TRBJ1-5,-,TGCAGTGCTAGAGATCCCTTCCAGGAAAGCAATCAGCCCCAGCATTTT,CSARDPFQESNQPQHF
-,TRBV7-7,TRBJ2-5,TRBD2,TGTGCTAGCAGCTTAACAGCGGGGGGGCTCGATGAGCAGTACTTC,CASSLTAGGLDEQYF
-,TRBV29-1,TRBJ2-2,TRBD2,TGCAGCGTTTGGCCCGTTCTGGCGGGGGGGTACACCGGGGAGCTGTTTTTT,CSVWPVLAGGYTGELFF
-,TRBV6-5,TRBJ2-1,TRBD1,TGTGCCAGCAGTTATAAACCCGGACAGGGTGTGAACGAGCAGTTCTTC,CASSYKPGQGVNEQFF
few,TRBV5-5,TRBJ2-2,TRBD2,TGTGCCAGCAGCTTGGTCCTAGCGGGGGGGCCCACCGGGGAGCTGTTTTTT,CASSLVLAGGPTGELFF
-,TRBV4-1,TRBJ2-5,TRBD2,TGCGCCAGCAGCCAAGGTCCAGCGGGGGGGCATCAAGAGACCCAGTACTTC,CASSQGPAGGHQETQYF
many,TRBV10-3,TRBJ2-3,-,TGTGCCATCCGTTCGGGTGCCACCAGCACAGATACGCAGTATTTT,CAIRSGATSTDTQYF
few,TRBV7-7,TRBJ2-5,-,TGTGCTAGCAGCGTAGCACAGAGAGAGACCCAGTACTTC,CASSVAQRETQYF
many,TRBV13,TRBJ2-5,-,TGTGCCAGCAGCTTAAGCAGGGCGCTTGAGACCCAGTACTTC,CASSLSRALETQYF
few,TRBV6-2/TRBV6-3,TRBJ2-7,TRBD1,TGTGCCAGCAGTTATTCCAACAGGGGTAACGAGCAGTACTTC,CASSYSNRGNEQYF
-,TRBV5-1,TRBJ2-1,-,TGCGCCAGCAAGGTGGCGACCGTAAATGAGCAGTTCTTC,CASKVATVNEQFF
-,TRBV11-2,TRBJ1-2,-,TGTGCCAGCAGCTTAACGGACGGCTATGGCTACACCTTC,CASSLTDGYGYTF
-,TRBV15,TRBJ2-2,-,TGTGCCACCAGGGCGGACCCAGCCACCGGGGAGCTGTTTTTT,CATRADPATGELFF
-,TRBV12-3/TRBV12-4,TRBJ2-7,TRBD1,TGTGCCAGCAGTTTAGCGGGGACAGATAAACCCAAGGAGCAGTACTTC,CASSLAGTDKPKEQYF
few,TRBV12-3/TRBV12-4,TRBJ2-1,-,TGTGCCAGCAGTTTGAGACAGAACAATGAGCAGTTCTTC,CASSLRQNNEQFF
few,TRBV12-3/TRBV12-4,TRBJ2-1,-,TGTGCCAGCAGTCCACTCGCTTCTGTCTACAATGAGCAGTTCTTC,CASSPLASVYNEQFF
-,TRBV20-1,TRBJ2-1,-,TGCAGTGCTAGAGATTGGGGCCCATCTTACAATGAGCAGTTCTTC,CSARDWGPSYNEQFF
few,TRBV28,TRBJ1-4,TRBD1,TGTGCCAGCAGTTTCCCGGGACAGGGACGTGAAAAACTGTTTTTT,CASSFPGQGREKLFF
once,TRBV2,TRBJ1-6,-,TGTGCCAGCAGTGAATCACAGAATAGTAATTCACCCCTCCACTTT,CASSESQNSNSPLHF
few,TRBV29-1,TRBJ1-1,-,TGCAGCGTTGCGTTACAGGCCAACACTGAAGCTTTCTTT,CSVALQANTEAFF
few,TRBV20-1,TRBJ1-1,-,TGCAGTGGCCAGCGGATGAACACTGAAGCTTTCTTT,CSGQRMNTEAFF
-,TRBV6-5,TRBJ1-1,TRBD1,TGTGCCAGCAGTTACGCCTGGACAGGGGGGTTCACTGAAGCTTTCTTT,CASSYAWTGGFTEAFF
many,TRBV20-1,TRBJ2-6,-,TGCAGTGCTGAGACGCGTCCGGGGGCCAACGTCCTGACTTTC,CSAETRPGANVLTF
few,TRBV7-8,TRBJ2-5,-,TGTGCCAGCAGCTTGACGGGGCCGACGGAGACCCAGTACTTC,CASSLTGPTETQYF